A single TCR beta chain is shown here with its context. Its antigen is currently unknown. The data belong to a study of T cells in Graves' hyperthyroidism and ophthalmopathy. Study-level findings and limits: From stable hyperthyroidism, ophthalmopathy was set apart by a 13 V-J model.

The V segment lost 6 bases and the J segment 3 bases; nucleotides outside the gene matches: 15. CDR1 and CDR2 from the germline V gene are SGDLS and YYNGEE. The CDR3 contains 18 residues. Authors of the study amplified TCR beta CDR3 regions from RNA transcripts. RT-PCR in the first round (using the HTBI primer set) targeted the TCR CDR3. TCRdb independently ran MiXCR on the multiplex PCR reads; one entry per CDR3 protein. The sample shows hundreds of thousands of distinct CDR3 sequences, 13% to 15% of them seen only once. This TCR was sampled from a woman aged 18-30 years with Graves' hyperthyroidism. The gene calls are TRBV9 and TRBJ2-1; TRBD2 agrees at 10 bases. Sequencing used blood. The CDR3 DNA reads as TGTGCCAGCACCCCAGGACTAGCGGTAAGACAACTCTACAATGAGCAGTTCTTC. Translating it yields CASTPGLAVRQLYNEQFF. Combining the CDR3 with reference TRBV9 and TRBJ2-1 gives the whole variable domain DSGVTQTPKHLITATGQRVTLRCSPRSGDLSVYWYQQSLDQGLQFLIQYYNGEERAKGNILERFSAQQFPDLHSELNLSSLELGDSALYFCASTPGLAVRQLYNEQFFGPGTRLTVL.